Listed here is a single TCR beta chain. This sample was included in a study of blood T cell repertoires in COVID-19. Whole-study context: Samples representing acute and convalescent COVID-19 were sourced from the United States, Italy and Spain. Sources were T cells, B-cell-depleted T cells, or PBMCs; the material itself was cDNA or gDNA.

V dropped 10 bases and J dropped 6 bases, with 16 bases sitting between them. Germline V gene lookup returns CDR1 ENHRY and CDR2 SYGVKD. The CDR3 runs to 12 residues. Per the authors' pipeline: Amplification from reference gene primers served as the basis for estimated nucleated cell counts. Libraries were prepared by immunoSEQ multiplex PCR; TCRdb keeps only in-frame clonotypes and omits some of them. V and J calls and clone size are those listed in that table; D and trimming were worked out from the DNA. Counted here are 150,000 to 200,000 clones, 88% occurring once; the ten biggest clones make up about 4.2%.

The chain combines TRBV10-3 with TRBJ2-7, with a weak D call TRBD1 (7 bases). The sequence derives from a human donor in a cohort sampled during active COVID-19. The sample comprised peripheral blood. The CDR3 sequence: CASRDSGGEQYF. CDR3 in DNA: TGTGCCAGCCGGGACTCAGGGGGCGAGCAGTACTTC.